Included here is one T cell receptor beta chain sequence, with context. What it binds is not known. J lost 7 bases, V lost 3 bases, and 2 bases had no gene match. The CDR3 loop spans 13 amino acids. Germline CDR1 SEHNR, CDR2 FQNEAQ (reference sequence). The protocol was immunoSEQ multiplex PCR, while the TCRdb copy is restricted to in-frame clones and leaves out a portion. The sample includes approximately 84,000 clones, 85% to 90% of them seen just once. The data belong to a study of T cell responses to AZD1222 COVID-19 vaccine. Regarding the study as a whole: Donors in the cohort were predominantly white British and more often female, and clonal diversity was possibly underestimated.

The V gene is TRBV7-9, the J gene TRBJ1-4, with 7 bases that match TRBD1. The starting material was peripheral blood, obtained 28 days after the second AZD1222 dose. The sequence was obtained from an adult who received the AZD1222 COVID-19 vaccine. The CDR3, as DNA: TGTGCCAGCAGCTTGGGACAGATTGAAAAACTGTTTTTT. Translating it yields CASSLGQIEKLFF.